This T cell receptor (beta chain) is from a study of regulatory T cells in long-lasting Graves disease. CDR3-region Arm-PCR and iRepertoire HTBI primers produced the TCR beta libraries. TCRdb recomputed calls from the multiplex PCR reads with MiXCR, one row per CDR3 protein. The data show around 480,000 distinct CDR3 sequences, about 16% seen once. This clonotype was recorded at least ten times. Time point given: newly diagnosed GD, antithyroid drugs for less than 3 months. PBMC-derived RNA was used for the TCR library. V lost 6 bases, J lost 2 bases, and 4 bases stayed unmatched. This CDR3 is built from 13 residues. This same sample was also taken into another study, of T cells in Graves' hyperthyroidism and ophthalmopathy.

Sequencing was performed on peripheral blood mononuclear cells (PBMCs), taken at new diagnosis, from a patient treated with antithyroid drugs. This receptor was identified in a woman between 40 and 65 years old with Graves disease. The chain links TRBV12-3 or TRBV12-4 to TRBJ2-7; 7 positions match TRBD1. CDR3 sequence reads: CASRPQGPYEQYF. The CDR3 nucleotides read TGTGCCAGCAGACCACAGGGGCCCTACGAGCAGTACTTC.